The sequence of this TCR beta chain was determined in a study of blood T cell repertoires in COVID-19. Per the germline V gene, CDR1 is SGHRS and CDR2 is YFSETQ. V shed 0 bases and J shed 7 bases, with 19 bases lying between them. This CDR3 has 16 amino acids. The authors' processing: Reference gene primers were amplified, and this amplification served to estimate nucleated cell counts. TCRdb keeps only in-frame clones here, not all; method: immunoSEQ multiplex PCR. The V and J calls and clone size come from that table; D and trimming were worked out from the DNA. Counted here are 90,000 to 120,000 clones, around 88% occurring once; the ten biggest clones make up under 7%.

The receptor was derived from a man aged 50-60 years with active or convalescent COVID-19. Sequences were obtained from peripheral blood. The chain recombines TRBV5-1 with TRBJ1-2; D possibly corresponds to TRBD1 (5 bases). As DNA, the CDR3 is TGCGCCAGCAGCTTGGCCACCGGGAGGGACCGTCGTGGCTACACCTTC. It is translated as CASSLATGRDRRGYTF.